Presented here are 22 T cell receptor beta chains from one specimen sequenced in a study of response to subunit inactivated influenza vaccine. TCRdb re-analysed the RT-PCR reads in MiXCR, keeping a single row per CDR3 protein. The sample has fewer than 800,000 distinct CDR3 sequences; 15% to 18% are singletons. The sample here was PBMCs from blood, taken roughly 12 days after vaccination. The receptor source for this set is a man aged 45 to 65 who received an inactivated influenza vaccine.

The V call is TRBV24-1, the J call TRBJ2-1; a weak D match, TRBD1 (7 bases). The CDR3 loop spans 17 amino acids. Trimming left V 2 bases short and J 0 bases short, with 13 bases between. Germline V gene data show CDR1 as KGHDR and CDR2 as SFDVKD. The CDR3 region is CATSDWEDRNSYNEQFF. In DNA form, the CDR3 reads TGTGCCACCAGTGATTGGGAGGACAGGAACTCCTACAATGAGCAGTTCTTC.

This clonotype showed up just a few times. This chain links TRBV24-1 with TRBJ2-5; 9 positions agree with TRBD2. Germline CDR1 reads KGHDR; CDR2 reads SFDVKD. V dropped 3 bases and J dropped 5; count of bases not matched to a gene: 9. The CDR3 contains 16 residues. The CDR3 is CATSDGSRTSVETQYF. For the CDR3, the DNA is TGTGCCACCAGTGATGGGTCCAGGACTAGCGTGGAGACCCAGTACTTC.

The chain joins TRBV20-1 to TRBJ1-5; D gene uncertain. Trimming stripped 0 bases from V and 4 bases from J, with 16 bases between. Germline lookup yields CDR1 DFQATT and CDR2 SNEGSKA (reference sequence). There are 16 residues in the CDR3. The CDR3 nucleotides are TGCAGTGCTAGAGATCCGACTCGGGAGGGTAATCAGCCCCAGCATTTT. Residues: CSARDPTREGNQPQHF.

This chain uses TRBV27 with TRBJ2-3, with TRBD2 matching over 10 bases. The V gene's germline CDR1 is MNHEY and CDR2 SMNVEV (reference sequence). After removal of 3 bases from V and 4 bases from J, the junction contained 4 bases not matched to a gene. The CDR3 is made up of 15 amino acids. The CDR3 nucleotides read TGTGCCAGCAGTTTGAGCGGGAGGGCCCCAGATACGCAGTATTTT. This translates into CASSLSGRAPDTQYF.

The genes are TRBV29-1 and TRBJ2-3; 10 nucleotides match TRBD2. The germline V gene has CDR1 SQVTM and CDR2 ANQGSEA. V shed 4 bases and J 2 bases; nucleotides not matched to a gene: 9. This CDR3 spans 16 amino acids. The CDR3, as DNA: TGCAGCGTTGCTAGCGGGAGAGGCCCCCCCACAGATACGCAGTATTTT. Amino acid sequence: CSVASGRGPPTDTQYF.

V usage is TRBV9 and J usage is TRBJ2-4; 7 bases fit TRBD2. Germline lookup yields CDR1 SGDLS and CDR2 YYNGEE. The CDR3 has 14 amino acids. V shed 0 bases, J shed 6 bases, and the junction held 3 bases outside the gene matches. Here the CDR3 DNA reads TGTGCCAGCAGCGTAGTAGGGGAGGGAAACATTCAGTACTTC. It is translated as CASSVVGEGNIQYF.

The table lists this clonotype with a few counts. The chain employs TRBV15 and TRBJ2-7; D possibly corresponds to TRBD1 (6 bases). From germline, CDR1 is LNHNV and CDR2 YYDKDF (reference sequence). The CDR3 totals 15 residues. V dropped 0 bases and J dropped 3 bases, with 12 bases sitting between them. The CDR3 nucleotides are TGTGCCACCAGCAGAGATCCCGGGACACACTACGAGCAGTACTTC. Translating gives CATSRDPGTHYEQYF.

The chain combines TRBV19 with TRBJ1-1; D gene ambiguous. This CDR3 spans 14 amino acids. Looked up from germline, CDR1 is LNHDA and CDR2 is SQIVND (reference sequence). V was cut by 5 bases and J by 1 base, with 11 bases left in between. This CDR3 is CASSLHRGNTEAFF. CDR3 DNA sequence: TGTGCCAGTAGTCTCCACCGGGGGAACACTGAAGCTTTCTTT.

The chain links TRBV7-3 to TRBJ2-1, with 13 bases lining up with TRBD2. CDR1 is SGHTA and CDR2 is FQGTGA in the germline V gene. J lost 4 bases, V lost 1 base, and 7 bases had no gene match. The CDR3 runs to 18 residues. The CDR3 coding sequence is TGTGCCAGCAGCTTAAGGGGGACTAGCGGGGAACGATACAATGAGCAGTTCTTC. Residues: CASSLRGTSGERYNEQFF.

The rearrangement joins TRBV20-1 to TRBJ2-1; 13 nucleotides agree with TRBD2. The CDR3 covers 17 residues. Per germline, CDR1 DFQATT and CDR2 SNEGSKA (reference sequence). The junction had 7 bases not matched to a gene; V was cut back by 1 base and J by 4 bases. The CDR3 spells CSARGGLAGESYNEQFF. For the CDR3, the DNA is TGCAGTGCTAGAGGTGGACTAGCGGGAGAGTCTTACAATGAGCAGTTCTTC.

This clonotype occurred a few times. The chain links TRBV5-1 to TRBJ1-6; D may be TRBD1 (5 bases). V shed 0 bases and J shed 8 bases, with 12 bases lying between them. This CDR3 is 15 amino acids long. Germline-derived CDR1 and CDR2 are SGHRS and YFSETQ. The CDR3 nucleotides read TGCGCCAGCAGCTTGGATGGACTGGGGGATTCACCCCTCCACTTT. Amino acid sequence: CASSLDGLGDSPLHF.

This clonotype was observed a few times. The CDR3 DNA sequence: TGCAGTGCCCAGCTAAACGGGGTAGATACGCAGTATTTT. Amino acid sequence: CSAQLNGVDTQYF. This rearrangement joins TRBV20-1 to TRBJ2-3; possibly TRBD2 for D (5 bases). Trimming shortened V by 6 bases and J by 5 bases, and 15 bases separated the two germline ends. The CDR3 is made up of 13 amino acids. Germline values: CDR1 DFQATT, CDR2 SNEGSKA (reference sequence).

The J gene is TRBJ1-2, the V gene TRBV29-1, with D uncertain. CDR1 and CDR2 from the germline V gene are SQVTM and ANQGSEA. V shed 5 bases and J shed 4 bases, with 8 bases lying between them. The CDR3 runs to 11 residues. This chain's CDR3 is CSVRDIYGYTF. CDR3 nucleotides: TGCAGCGTTCGGGATATCTATGGCTACACCTTC. The variable domain in full, completed from reference TRBV29-1 and TRBJ1-2, reads SAVISQKPSRDICQRGTSLTIQCQVDSQVTMMFWYRQQPGQSLTLIATANQGSEATYESGFVIDKFPISRPNLTFSTLTVSNMSPEDSSIYLCSVRDIYGYTFGSGTRLTVV.

A few counts support this clonotype. The rearrangement uses TRBV2 and TRBJ2-3; possible D gene TRBD2, 6 bases. The germline V gene encodes CDR1 SNHLY and CDR2 FYNNEI. The CDR3 is 14 amino acids. Trimming removed 6 bases at V and 0 bases at J, with 10 bases between. The CDR3 nucleotides are TGTGCCAGCAGACTAGCTGCTAGCACAGATACGCAGTATTTT. As protein: CASRLAASTDTQYF. Full variable domain (outside the CDR3, taken from reference TRBV2 and TRBJ2-3): EPEVTQTPSHQVTQMGQEVILRCVPISNHLYFYWYRQILGQKVEFLVSFYNNEISEKSEIFDDQFSVERPDGSNFTLKIRSTKLEDSAMYFCASRLAASTDTQYFGPGTRLTVL.

This clonotype showed up just a few times. V gene TRBV27 combines with J gene TRBJ2-7; D gene ambiguous. The CDR3 has 12 amino acids. Trimming removed 7 bases from V and 0 bases from J, with 7 bases in between. The germline gives CDR1 MNHEY, CDR2 SMNVEV (reference sequence). In nucleotides, the CDR3 is TGTGCCAGCAAGGATCCCTCCTACGAGCAGTACTTC. This encodes CASKDPSYEQYF.

The J gene is TRBJ2-5, the V gene TRBV5-1; 7 bases map to TRBD1. V shed 5 bases, J shed 1 base, and the junction held 5 bases outside the gene matches. The germline gives CDR1 SGHRS, CDR2 YFSETQ. The length of the CDR3 is 14 residues. CDR3 DNA: TGCGCCAGCAGACTTGGGACAGCCCAAGAGACCCAGTACTTC. This codes for CASRLGTAQETQYF.

This clonotype was detected a few times. This chain joins TRBV19 and TRBJ1-1; possibly TRBD1 for D (6 bases). The CDR3 is 14 residues long. The germline CDR1 and CDR2 sequences are LNHDA and SQIVND (reference sequence). The V end was cut by 9 bases, the J end by 5 bases, with 19 bases between. CDR3 loop: CASKTGGARTEAFF. CDR3 nucleotide sequence: TGTGCCAGCAAGACGGGGGGCGCGAGGACTGAAGCTTTCTTT.

This sequence joins TRBV2 and TRBJ2-6; the match to TRBD1 covers 7 bases. Germline trimming cut 10 bases from V and 1 base from J; bases unmatched to any gene: 7. The CDR3 has 15 amino acids. Looked up from germline, CDR1 is SNHLY and CDR2 is FYNNEI. CDR3 coding DNA: TGTGCCATCGACAGGGTTCGATCTGGGGCCAACGTCCTGACTTTC. Translated: CAIDRVRSGANVLTF.

This clonotype came up a few times. The chain has TRBV5-1 and TRBJ1-1; D remains ambiguous. Trimming cost V 2 bases and J 0 bases, with 11 bases left between them. The CDR3 covers 15 residues. Germline V CDR1 and CDR2: SGHRS, YFSETQ. The CDR3 sequence is CASSFWVNMNTEAFF. The CDR3 DNA is TGCGCCAGCAGCTTCTGGGTTAACATGAACACTGAAGCTTTCTTT.

This clonotype was counted a few times. The gene calls are TRBV6-6 and TRBJ1-3, with D perhaps matching TRBD1 (5 bases). The CDR3 totals 13 residues. V gave up 6 bases and J gave up 8 bases, with 14 bases separating them. Germline V gives CDR1 MNHNY, CDR2 SVGAGI (reference sequence). CDR3 residues: CASSHPEGYTIYF. Here the CDR3 DNA reads TGTGCCAGCAGCCACCCCGAGGGGTACACCATATATTTT.

The chain uses TRBV28 and TRBJ2-7, with TRBD2 matching over 12 bases. Looked up from germline, CDR1 is MDHEN and CDR2 is SYDVKM. CDR3 length: 16 amino acids. J lost 7 bases, V lost 3 bases, and 10 bases had no gene match. This chain's CDR3 is CASSFFRLAGVREQYF. In DNA, the CDR3 is TGTGCCAGCAGTTTTTTCAGACTAGCGGGAGTTCGGGAGCAGTACTTC.

In this sample, this clonotype turned up a few times. This chain uses TRBV9 with TRBJ2-3, with TRBD1 matching over 7 bases. This CDR3 has 16 amino acids. Germline-derived CDR1 and CDR2 are SGDLS and YYNGEE. Germline trimming cut 0 bases from V and 3 bases from J; bases unmatched to any gene: 7. In DNA form, the CDR3 reads TGTGCCAGCAGCGTAGGTTTAGGGGGCGGAACAGATACGCAGTATTTT. This encodes CASSVGLGGGTDTQYF.